This is a list of T cell receptor beta chains from one sample in a study of blood T cell repertoires in COVID-19. Profiled with immunoSEQ multiplex PCR; TCRdb holds only in-frame clones, not every one. This sample has around 260,000 clones, with about 88% found just once. The material sequenced was PBMCs or T cells enriched from blood (not recorded which). These receptors all stem from a man aged 30 to 39 with acute COVID-19. Both conserved end residues are part of each CDR3. Each record gives: V gene, D gene, clone size, J gene, CDR3 DNA, CDR3 protein. The D gene is left open where the match is weak. The size field is filled for only some rows; it gives once, few, many or a size class.

TRBV30	-	few	TRBJ1-6	TGTGCCTGGACAGTCCGGGGTTCGACCAACTCACCCCTCCACTTT	CAWTVRGSTNSPLHF
TRBV6-5	TRBD1	-	TRBJ1-2	TGTGCCAGCAGCTCAGGACAGGCCTATGGCTACACCTTC	CASSSGQAYGYTF
TRBV7-2	TRBD1	-	TRBJ1-4	TGTGCCAGCAGCTTATCTATGACAGGGGGAGAAAAACTGTTTTTT	CASSLSMTGGEKLFF
TRBV27	-	-	TRBJ1-4	TGTGCCAGCAGAAACCTACGCATTTCAACTAATGAAAAACTGTTTTTT	CASRNLRISTNEKLFF
TRBV7-9	TRBD2	-	TRBJ2-1	TGTGCCAGCAGCTTGGGCGGGGGGGCTGAGCAGTTCTTC	CASSLGGGAEQFF
TRBV29-1	TRBD2	-	TRBJ2-1	TGCAGCGGGACTAGCGGGGGTACCTACAATGAGCAGTTCTTC	CSGTSGGTYNEQFF
TRBV27	TRBD2	-	TRBJ2-1	TGTGCCAGCAGTCGCCCCCTAGCGGGAGGGCCGTTTGAGCAGTTCTTC	CASSRPLAGGPFEQFF
TRBV27	-	-	TRBJ2-1	TGTGCCAGCAAACTAACACAGGGAGAGTATGAGCAGTTCTTC	CASKLTQGEYEQFF
TRBV5-4	-	few	TRBJ1-6	TGTGCCAGCAGCTTGGGGGCAGGGATGAATTCACCCCTCCACTTT	CASSLGAGMNSPLHF
TRBV28	TRBD1	-	TRBJ2-3	TGTGCCAGCAGTTTACAGGGACAGGGGCGTTCTAGCACAGATACGCAGTATTTT	CASSLQGQGRSSTDTQYF
TRBV7-8	-	-	TRBJ1-2	TGTGCCAGCAGCTTACCGGGGGACAACTATGGCTACACCTTC	CASSLPGDNYGYTF
TRBV19	TRBD2	-	TRBJ2-2	TGTGCCAGTAGTATAGTTCCCCTAGCGGGGGACTACACCGGGGAGCTGTTTTTT	CASSIVPLAGDYTGELFF
TRBV14	-	few	TRBJ1-4	TGTGCCAGCAGCCAAGGGCGAAGGATCCTAGCAACTAATGAAAAACTGTTTTTT	CASSQGRRILATNEKLFF
TRBV12-3/TRBV12-4	TRBD1	-	TRBJ2-5	TGTGCCACAGGACAGGGCTTGGAGACCCAGTACTTC	CATGQGLETQYF
TRBV5-6	TRBD1	-	TRBJ1-1	TGTGCCAGCAGTTCAACCAGGGGGCGAGATGAAGCTTTCTTT	CASSSTRGRDEAFF
TRBV14	-	-	TRBJ2-1	TGTGCCAGCAGCCCCAGACTAGTTTCCTACAATGAGCAGTTCTTC	CASSPRLVSYNEQFF
TRBV15	-	-	TRBJ2-3	TGTGCCACCAGCAGAGAGGCAGGGGTTACAGATACGCAGTATTTT	CATSREAGVTDTQYF
TRBV25-1	TRBD1	-	TRBJ2-1	TGTGCCGCAAGAGGGGACAGGGCGGCAAATGAGCAGTTCTTC	CAARGDRAANEQFF
TRBV4-3	TRBD1	-	TRBJ1-4	TGCGCCAGCAGCCAGGGGACAGGGAATGAAAAACTGTTTTTT	CASSQGTGNEKLFF
TRBV11-3	TRBD1	-	TRBJ1-1	TGTGCCAGCAGCAGGGACAGGGTGAACACTGAAGCTTTCTTT	CASSRDRVNTEAFF
TRBV5-1	-	-	TRBJ1-5	TGTGCCAGCAGCTGGACGGGGAATCAGCCCCAGCATTTT	CASSWTGNQPQHF
TRBV7-9	-	few	TRBJ2-2	TGTGCCAGCAGCTTACTGATGCGAGCCGGGGAGCTGTTTTTT	CASSLLMRAGELFF
TRBV7-8	-	once	TRBJ1-1	TGTGCCAGCAGCTTAACTCCCGGGACAACTGAAGCTTTCTTT	CASSLTPGTTEAFF
TRBV5-1	TRBD2	-	TRBJ2-3	TGCGCCAGCAGCTTGGTGCCGGGGGCGGGAGGGAATACGCAGTATTTT	CASSLVPGAGGNTQYF
TRBV9	-	-	TRBJ1-3	TGTGCCAGCAGCGTAGCTGGCTCCGGAAACACCATATATTTT	CASSVAGSGNTIYF
TRBV3-1/TRBV3-2	-	-	TRBJ1-4	TGTGCCAGCAGCCAGCGGACAGCTAATGAAAAACTGTTTTTT	CASSQRTANEKLFF
TRBV6-6	TRBD1	-	TRBJ1-2	TGTGCCAGCAGTTACTCTTCCGGACAGGGAAGAAATGGCTACACCTTC	CASSYSSGQGRNGYTF
TRBV18	-	-	TRBJ1-2	TGTGCCAGCTCACCGACAGTTAACTATGGCTACACCTTC	CASSPTVNYGYTF
TRBV27	-	-	TRBJ2-1	TGTGCCAGCAGTTTAAATCCTAATGAGCAGTTCTTC	CASSLNPNEQFF
TRBV13	TRBD1	-	TRBJ1-3	TGTGCCAGCAGCTCGACAGGGTTCTCCGGAAACACCATATATTTT	CASSSTGFSGNTIYF
TRBV5-1	TRBD1	-	TRBJ1-2	TGTGCCAGCAGCTCGTCTACGACCAAAAATCGGGACAGGGGTGACTATGGCTACACCTTC	CASSSSTTKNRDRGDYGYTF
TRBV4-1	TRBD1	-	TRBJ1-5	TGCGCCAGCCAGGGGGCGATCGGCAATCAGCCCCAGCATTTT	CASQGAIGNQPQHF
TRBV6-5	-	-	TRBJ1-3	TGTGCCAGCACTGGGGGGGCGTCTGGAAACACCATATATTTT	CASTGGASGNTIYF
TRBV6-4	-	-	TRBJ1-1	TGTGCCAGCAGTGAATATGGGAGGACTGAAGCTTTCTTT	CASSEYGRTEAFF
TRBV19	-	-	TRBJ1-5	TGTGCCAGTAGTAGCAGACAGGCCCTCCAGCCCCAGCATTTT	CASSSRQALQPQHF
TRBV5-8	TRBD1	-	TRBJ1-4	TGTGCCAGCAGCGGGGGCAGGGGGCCAGCAACTAATGAAAAACTGTTTTTT	CASSGGRGPATNEKLFF
TRBV15	-	-	TRBJ1-4	TGTGCCACCAGCAGCCACGGACAGAACGAAAAACTGTTTTTT	CATSSHGQNEKLFF
TRBV18	TRBD2	-	TRBJ2-1	TGTGCCAGCTCACCAGCTAGCGGGAGTTTCGATGAGCAGTTCTTC	CASSPASGSFDEQFF
TRBV7-9	-	few	TRBJ2-1	TGTGCCAGCAGCCCGCAACCCGACTTTACCCACAATGAGCAGTTCTTC	CASSPQPDFTHNEQFF
TRBV9	TRBD2	once	TRBJ2-1	TGTGCCAGCAGCGCCACCGGGACTAGCGGATACAATGAGCAGTTCTTC	CASSATGTSGYNEQFF
TRBV6-6	TRBD1	many	TRBJ1-1	TGTGCCAGCAGTCAGATCAGGACAGGGCCGTTTGGCACTGAAGCTTTCTTT	CASSQIRTGPFGTEAFF
TRBV6-5	-	-	TRBJ1-2	TGTGCCAGCACCCCGGGCGGGGGCAGAACGGATGGCTACACCTTC	CASTPGGGRTDGYTF
TRBV6-2/TRBV6-3	-	-	TRBJ2-4	TGTGCCAGCAGTCCCCCGCAGATAGCCAAAAACATTCAGTACTTC	CASSPPQIAKNIQYF
TRBV7-9	-	-	TRBJ2-3	TGTGCCAGCAGCTTGTTAGAACATACGCAGTATTTT	CASSLLEHTQYF
TRBV7-9	-	-	TRBJ1-1	TGTGCCAGCAGCCCCGACACTGAAGCTTTCTTT	CASSPDTEAFF
TRBV5-5	TRBD1	-	TRBJ2-3	TGTGCCAGCAGCCTCTATAGTTCCGGGACAGGGGGAACAGATACGCAGTATTTT	CASSLYSSGTGGTDTQYF
TRBV27	TRBD2	-	TRBJ2-2	TGTGCCAGCAGTTTAAGCGGGGGGGCGTCGGTCGGGGAGCTGTTTTTT	CASSLSGGASVGELFF
TRBV24-1	TRBD1	-	TRBJ1-2	TGTGCCACCAGTCAGGACAGGTATGGCTACACCTTC	CATSQDRYGYTF
TRBV19	TRBD2	-	TRBJ2-3	TGTGCCAGTAGAGGCGGGGGGGCCACATTGAGCACAGATACGCAGTATTTT	CASRGGGATLSTDTQYF
TRBV2	-	-	TRBJ1-5	TGTGCCAGCAGGCAGGGCGGTAGCAATCAGCCCCAGCATTTT	CASRQGGSNQPQHF
TRBV9	TRBD1	-	TRBJ1-5	TGTGCCAGCAGCCCTAGTCTAGACAGGGGCCCCCCTGAAATCGATCAGCCCCAGCATTTT	CASSPSLDRGPPEIDQPQHF
TRBV18	-	-	TRBJ2-5	TGTGCCAGCTCACCCCAGGTCGAGGAGACCCAGTACTTC	CASSPQVEETQYF
TRBV3-1/TRBV3-2	-	-	TRBJ2-3	TGTGCCAGCAGCCATGGGAGCCATCTTCTGGGGGGAGATACGCAGTATTTT	CASSHGSHLLGGDTQYF
TRBV5-4	-	-	TRBJ2-1	TGTGCCAGCAGCCCCCGGCTGGAGGTCAACAATGAGCAGTTCTTC	CASSPRLEVNNEQFF
TRBV28	TRBD2	-	TRBJ2-5	TGTGCCAGCAGTTTCTCTAGCGGCCCAGGGACCCAGTACTTC	CASSFSSGPGTQYF